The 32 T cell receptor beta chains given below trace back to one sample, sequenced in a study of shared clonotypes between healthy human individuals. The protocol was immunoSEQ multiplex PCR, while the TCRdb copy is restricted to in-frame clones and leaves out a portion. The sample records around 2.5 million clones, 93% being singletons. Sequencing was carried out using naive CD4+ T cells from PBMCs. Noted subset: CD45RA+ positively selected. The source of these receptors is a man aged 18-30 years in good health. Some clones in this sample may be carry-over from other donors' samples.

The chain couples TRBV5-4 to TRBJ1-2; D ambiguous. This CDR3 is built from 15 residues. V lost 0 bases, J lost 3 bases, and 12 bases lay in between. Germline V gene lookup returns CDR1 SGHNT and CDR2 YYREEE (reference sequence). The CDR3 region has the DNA TGTGCCAGCAGCTTGGATACCTCCCTGGACTATGGCTACACCTTC. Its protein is CASSLDTSLDYGYTF.

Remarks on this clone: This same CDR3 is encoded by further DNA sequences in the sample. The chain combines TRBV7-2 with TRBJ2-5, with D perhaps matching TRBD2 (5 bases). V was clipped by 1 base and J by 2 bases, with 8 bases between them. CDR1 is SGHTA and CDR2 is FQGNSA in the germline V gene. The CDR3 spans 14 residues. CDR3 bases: TGTGCCAGCAGCTTAGGGCCGGGGCAAGAGACCCAGTACTTC. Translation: CASSLGPGQETQYF.

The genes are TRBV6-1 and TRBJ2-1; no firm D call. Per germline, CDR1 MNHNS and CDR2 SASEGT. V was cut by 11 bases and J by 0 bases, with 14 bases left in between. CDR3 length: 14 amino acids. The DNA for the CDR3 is TGTGCCGCCCGACACCAGAGCTCCTACAATGAGCAGTTCTTC. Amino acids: CAARHQSSYNEQFF.

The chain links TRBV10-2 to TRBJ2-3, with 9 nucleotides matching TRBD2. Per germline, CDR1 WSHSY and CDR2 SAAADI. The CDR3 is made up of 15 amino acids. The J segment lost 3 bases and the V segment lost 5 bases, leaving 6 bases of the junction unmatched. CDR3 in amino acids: CASSRREGQTDTQYF. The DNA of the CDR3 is TGCGCCAGCAGTCGGCGGGAGGGCCAGACAGATACGCAGTATTTT.

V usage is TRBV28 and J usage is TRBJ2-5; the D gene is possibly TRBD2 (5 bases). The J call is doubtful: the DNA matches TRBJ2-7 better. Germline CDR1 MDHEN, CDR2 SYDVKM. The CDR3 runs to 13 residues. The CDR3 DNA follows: TGTGCCAGCAGCCGAGGGATCTACTACGAGCAGTACTTC. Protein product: CASSRGIYYEQYF.

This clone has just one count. Here the CDR3 reads CASSLSRGESEQYF. The DNA of the CDR3 is TGTGCCAGCAGTTTAAGCCGAGGGGAGTCCGAGCAGTACTTC. The chain is built from TRBV27 and TRBJ2-7, with D perhaps TRBD1 or TRBD2 (5 bases each). V shed 2 bases and J shed 6 bases, with 14 bases lying between them. Germline loops: CDR1 MNHEY, CDR2 SMNVEV (reference sequence). The length of the CDR3 is 14 residues.

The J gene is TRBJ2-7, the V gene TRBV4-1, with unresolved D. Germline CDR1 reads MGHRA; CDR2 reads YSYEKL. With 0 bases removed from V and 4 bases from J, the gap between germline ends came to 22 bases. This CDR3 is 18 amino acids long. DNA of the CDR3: TGCGCCAGCAGCCAAGAGTGGAGCCAGTCGGGCGTAACTTACGAGCAGTACTTC. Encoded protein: CASSQEWSQSGVTYEQYF.

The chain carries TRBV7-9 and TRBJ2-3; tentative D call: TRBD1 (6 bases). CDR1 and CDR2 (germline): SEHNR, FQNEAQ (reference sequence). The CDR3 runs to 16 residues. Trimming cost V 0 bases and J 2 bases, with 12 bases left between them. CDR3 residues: CASSLAPQGYTDTQYF. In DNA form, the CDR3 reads TGTGCCAGCAGCTTAGCGCCACAGGGTTACACAGATACGCAGTATTTT.

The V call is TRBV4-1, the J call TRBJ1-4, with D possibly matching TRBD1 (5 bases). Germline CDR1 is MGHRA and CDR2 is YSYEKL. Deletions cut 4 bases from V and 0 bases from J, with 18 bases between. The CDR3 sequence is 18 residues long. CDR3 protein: CASSRNDGGEATNEKLFF. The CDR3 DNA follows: TGCGCCAGCAGCCGGAACGACGGGGGGGAGGCAACTAATGAAAAACTGTTTTTT.

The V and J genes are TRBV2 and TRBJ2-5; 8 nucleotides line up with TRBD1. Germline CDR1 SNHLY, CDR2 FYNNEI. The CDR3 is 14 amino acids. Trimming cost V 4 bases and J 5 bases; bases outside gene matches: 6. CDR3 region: CASSVEQGVETQYF. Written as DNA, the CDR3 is TGTGCCAGCAGTGTTGAACAGGGGGTTGAGACCCAGTACTTC.

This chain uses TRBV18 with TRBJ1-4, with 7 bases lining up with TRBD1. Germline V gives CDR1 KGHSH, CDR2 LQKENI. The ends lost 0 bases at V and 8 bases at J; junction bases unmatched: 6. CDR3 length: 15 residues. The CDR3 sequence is CASSPPEGGEEKLFF. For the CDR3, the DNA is TGTGCCAGCTCACCACCGGAAGGGGGCGAGGAAAAACTGTTTTTT.

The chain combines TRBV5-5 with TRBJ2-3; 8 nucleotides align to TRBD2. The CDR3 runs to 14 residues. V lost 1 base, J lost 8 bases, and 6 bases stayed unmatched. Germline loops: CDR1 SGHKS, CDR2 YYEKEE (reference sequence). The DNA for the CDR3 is TGTGCCAGCAGCTTGACCGGGAGGGAAGGTACGCAGTATTTT. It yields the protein CASSLTGREGTQYF.

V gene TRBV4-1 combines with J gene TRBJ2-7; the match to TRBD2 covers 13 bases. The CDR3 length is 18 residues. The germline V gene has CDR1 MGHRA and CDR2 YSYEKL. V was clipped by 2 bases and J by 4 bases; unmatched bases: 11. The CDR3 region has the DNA TGCGCCAGCAGCCAACCCACTAGCGGGAGGGTGCAAAAGTACGAGCAGTACTTC. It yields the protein CASSQPTSGRVQKYEQYF.

The CDR3, as DNA: TGTGCCAGCAGCCAGTCTGGGCTAGCGGGATTCTCTGGGGCCAACGTCCTGACTTTC. This codes for CASSQSGLAGFSGANVLTF. The genes are TRBV4-2 and TRBJ2-6, with TRBD2 matching over 9 bases. The ends lost 3 bases at V and 0 bases at J; junction bases unmatched: 9. Per germline, CDR1 LGHNA and CDR2 YNFKEQ. The CDR3 is 19 residues long.

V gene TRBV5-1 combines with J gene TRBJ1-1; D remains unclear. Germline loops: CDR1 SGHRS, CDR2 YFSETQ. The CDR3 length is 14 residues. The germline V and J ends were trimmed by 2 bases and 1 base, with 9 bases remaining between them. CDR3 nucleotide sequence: TGCGCCAGCAGCTTAGCGCAGCGGAACACTGAAGCTTTCTTT. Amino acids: CASSLAQRNTEAFF.

The CDR3 reads CASGQGAREQFF. The CDR3 DNA follows: TGTGCCAGCGGACAGGGGGCCCGAGAGCAGTTCTTC. The chain links TRBV6-1 to TRBJ2-1, with 11 bases lining up with TRBD1. Germline V gives CDR1 MNHNS, CDR2 SASEGT. J gave up 10 bases and V 8 bases, and 4 bases lay outside the gene matches. The CDR3 has 12 residues.

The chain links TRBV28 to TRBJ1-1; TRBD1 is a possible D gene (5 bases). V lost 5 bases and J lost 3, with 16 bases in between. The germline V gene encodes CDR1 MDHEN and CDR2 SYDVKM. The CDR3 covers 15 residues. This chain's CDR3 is CASSPLRRGDTEAFF. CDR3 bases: TGTGCCAGCAGTCCGCTCCGGAGGGGTGACACTGAAGCTTTCTTT.

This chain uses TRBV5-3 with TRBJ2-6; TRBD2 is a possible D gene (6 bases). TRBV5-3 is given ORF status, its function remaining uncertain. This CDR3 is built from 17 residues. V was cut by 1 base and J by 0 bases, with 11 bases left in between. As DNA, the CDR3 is TGTGCCAGAAGCTTGTCGGGAGACAGCTCTGGGGCCAACGTCCTGACTTTC. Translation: CARSLSGDSSGANVLTF.

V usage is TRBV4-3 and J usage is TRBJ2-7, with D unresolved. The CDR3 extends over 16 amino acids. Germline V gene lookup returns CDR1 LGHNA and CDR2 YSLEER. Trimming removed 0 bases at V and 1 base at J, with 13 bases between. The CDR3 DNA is TGCGCCAGCAGCCAAGATCGAAGGTGGCAGTCCTACGAGCAGTACTTC. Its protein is CASSQDRRWQSYEQYF.

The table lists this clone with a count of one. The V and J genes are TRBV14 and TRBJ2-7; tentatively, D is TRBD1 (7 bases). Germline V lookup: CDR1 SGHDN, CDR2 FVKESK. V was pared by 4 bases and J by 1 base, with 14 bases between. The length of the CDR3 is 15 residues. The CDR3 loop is CASSRRQGLSYEQYF. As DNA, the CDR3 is TGTGCCAGCAGCCGCCGACAGGGACTTTCCTACGAGCAGTACTTC.

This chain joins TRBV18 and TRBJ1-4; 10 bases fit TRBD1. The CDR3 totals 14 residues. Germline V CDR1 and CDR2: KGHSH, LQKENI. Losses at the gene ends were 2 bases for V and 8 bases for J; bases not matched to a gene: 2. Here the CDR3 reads CASSPGQGVEKLFF. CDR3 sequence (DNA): TGTGCCAGCTCACCAGGACAGGGGGTCGAAAAACTGTTTTTT. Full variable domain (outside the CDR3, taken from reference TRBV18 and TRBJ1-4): NAGVMQNPRHLVRRRGQEARLRCSPMKGHSHVYWYRQLPEEGLKFMVYLQKENIIDESGMPKERFSAEFPKEGPSILRIQQVVRGDSAAYFCASSPGQGVEKLFFGSGTQLSVL.

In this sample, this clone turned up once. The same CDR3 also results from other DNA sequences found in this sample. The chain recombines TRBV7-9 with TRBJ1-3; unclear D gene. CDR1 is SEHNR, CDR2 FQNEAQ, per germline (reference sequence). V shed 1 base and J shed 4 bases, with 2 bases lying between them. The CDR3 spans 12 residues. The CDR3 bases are TGTGCCAGCAGCTTAGAGGGAAACACCATATATTTT. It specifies CASSLEGNTIYF.

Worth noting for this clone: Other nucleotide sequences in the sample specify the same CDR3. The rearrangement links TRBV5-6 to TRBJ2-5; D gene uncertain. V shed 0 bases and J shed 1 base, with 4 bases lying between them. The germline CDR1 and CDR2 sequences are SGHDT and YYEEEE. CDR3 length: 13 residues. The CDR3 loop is CASSLVPQETQYF. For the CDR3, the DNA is TGTGCCAGCAGCTTGGTTCCCCAAGAGACCCAGTACTTC.

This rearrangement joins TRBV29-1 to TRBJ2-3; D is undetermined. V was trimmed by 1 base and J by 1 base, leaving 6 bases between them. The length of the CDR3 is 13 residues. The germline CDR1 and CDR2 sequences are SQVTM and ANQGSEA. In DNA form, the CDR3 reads TGCAGCGTTGAAGCCCAGGGCACAGATACGCAGTATTTT. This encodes CSVEAQGTDTQYF.

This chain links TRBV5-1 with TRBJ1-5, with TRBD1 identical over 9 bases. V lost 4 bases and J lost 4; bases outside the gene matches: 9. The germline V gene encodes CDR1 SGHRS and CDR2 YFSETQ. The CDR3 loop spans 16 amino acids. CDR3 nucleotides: TGCGCCAGCAGCATCGGCCCGGGACAGGGTAATCAGCCCCAGCATTTT. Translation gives CASSIGPGQGNQPQHF.

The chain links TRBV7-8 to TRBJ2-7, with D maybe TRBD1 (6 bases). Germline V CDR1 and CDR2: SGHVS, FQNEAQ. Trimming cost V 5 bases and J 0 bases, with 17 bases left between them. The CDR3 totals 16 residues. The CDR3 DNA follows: TGTGCCAGCAGCCGACAACAGGGAACGGCCTCCTACGAGCAGTACTTC. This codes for CASSRQQGTASYEQYF.

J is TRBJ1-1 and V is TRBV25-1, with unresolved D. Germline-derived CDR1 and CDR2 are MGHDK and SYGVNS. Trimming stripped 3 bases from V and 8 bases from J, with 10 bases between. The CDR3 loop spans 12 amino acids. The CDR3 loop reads CASSDAGVEAFF. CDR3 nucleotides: TGTGCCAGCAGTGACGCCGGAGTGGAAGCTTTCTTT.

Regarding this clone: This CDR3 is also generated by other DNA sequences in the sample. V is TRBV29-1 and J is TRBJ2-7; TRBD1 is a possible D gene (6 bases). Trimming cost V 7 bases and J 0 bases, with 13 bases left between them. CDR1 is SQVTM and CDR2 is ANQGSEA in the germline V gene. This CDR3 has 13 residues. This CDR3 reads CSAGAGVSYEQYF. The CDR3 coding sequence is TGCAGCGCTGGGGCAGGGGTCTCCTACGAGCAGTACTTC.

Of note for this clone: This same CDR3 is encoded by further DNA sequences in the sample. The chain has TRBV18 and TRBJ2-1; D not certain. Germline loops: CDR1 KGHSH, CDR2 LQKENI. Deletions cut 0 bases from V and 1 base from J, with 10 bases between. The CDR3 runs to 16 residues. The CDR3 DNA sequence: TGTGCCAGCTCACCACCGGGCTCCTCTTCCTACAATGAGCAGTTCTTC. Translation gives CASSPPGSSSYNEQFF.

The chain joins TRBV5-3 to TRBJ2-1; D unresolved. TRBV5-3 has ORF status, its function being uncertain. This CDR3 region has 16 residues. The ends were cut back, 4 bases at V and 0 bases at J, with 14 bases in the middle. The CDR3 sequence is CARSVRKISSYNEQFF. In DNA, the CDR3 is TGTGCCAGAAGCGTTAGGAAGATTAGCTCCTACAATGAGCAGTTCTTC.

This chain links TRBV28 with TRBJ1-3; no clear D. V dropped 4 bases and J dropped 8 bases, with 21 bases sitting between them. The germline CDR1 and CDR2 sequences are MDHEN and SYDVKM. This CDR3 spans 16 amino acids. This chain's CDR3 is CASSSGVAGYLDTIYF. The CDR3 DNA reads TGTGCCAGCAGTTCCGGGGTGGCGGGATATCTGGACACCATATATTTT.

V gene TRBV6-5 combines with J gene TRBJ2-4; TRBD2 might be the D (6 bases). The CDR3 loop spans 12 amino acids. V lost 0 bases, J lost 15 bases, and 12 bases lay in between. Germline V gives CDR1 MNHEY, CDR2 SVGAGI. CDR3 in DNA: TGTGCCAGCAGTTACTCGGGGGAGGAGGGGTACTTC. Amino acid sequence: CASSYSGEEGYF.